Included here is one TCR beta chain sequence, with context. The clone's antigen remains unknown. The record has no base qualities; no much larger clone is one base away. Library preparation was by the immunoSEQ multiplex PCR assay. The multiplex PCR relied on a mix of 60 forward primers for TCR Vbeta segments and 13 reverse primers for TCR Jbeta segments. The CDR3 region of rearranged TCR beta genes was amplified from genomic DNA with a multiplex PCR assay. The Illumina HiSeq System was used to sequence the amplified TCR beta libraries as 87-base-pair reads. Processing in the source paper ran as follows. A later analysis tallied roughly 80 million unique TCR beta chains across the approximately 670 repertoires, and around 9.9 million of those chains were shared by two or more donors. A nearest-neighbor algorithm error-corrected the raw reads and collapsed the reads into unique sequences, merging closely related sequences to remove PCR and sequencing errors. V, D and J gene segments were assigned by aligning CDR3 sequences to IMGT reference sequences. For a sequence to be retained, a match of at least six nucleotides was required to both a V gene segment and a J gene segment. A rearrangement counted as productive if the CDR3 had no stop codons and remained in frame with V and J, and every other rearrangement counted as non-productive. Following IMGT convention, CDR3 was defined as the stretch from the second conserved V-encoded cysteine to the conserved J-encoded phenylalanine. The earlier analysis of approximately 500 of the donors excluded sequences that lacked an unambiguous match to a single V gene segment. In an earlier analysis of a few hundred of the donors, V segments were called functional above 56.7% productive rearrangements and were called segregating when the between-donor standard deviation exceeded 5%. A statistical classification framework was built to diagnose cytomegalovirus status from the catalog of TCR beta chain sequences. In a later analysis, V and J genes were assigned by comparing TCR nucleotide sequences against IMGT/GENE-DB human TR gene sequences. A later analysis assigned CDR3 sequences and most-parsimonious VDJ recombination scenarios with the TCRdist pipeline. In a later analysis, each TCR beta chain was defined by its CDR3 amino acid sequence together with its V-gene family, and reads without a unique V-gene family were excluded. As a way to deal with suspected cross-contamination and a sequencing artifact, a later analysis dropped approximately 590 nucleotide sequences that were highly shared and had low generation probability. For each public chain, a later analysis derived a clonal expansion index from normalized ranks of inferred template counts within each repertoire. In a later analysis, generation probabilities were computed using a VDJ recombination model fitted to out-of-frame rearrangements, and the results were checked against IGoR. In a later analysis, hypergeometric tests were used to score TCR-TCR, TCR-HLA and TCR-CMV co-occurrence, with a repertoire-size bias correction applied to TCR pairs. A later analysis estimated false discovery rates by permuting HLA or CMV assignments 20 times. In a later analysis, co-occurring TCRs were grouped with DBSCAN, and TCRdist sequence similarity was added when clustering was performed within HLA-allele-positive subsets. For co-occurrence clustering, repertoires with fewer than 30,000 or more than 120,000 public chains were excluded, along with several repertoires with anomalous nucleotide sharing. Here the immuneACCESS table is served through TCRdb, limited to in-frame sequences with V and J called. Missing clones are a known gap in these copies; in checked studies unresolved V genes cover under half, and the rest lacks a known reason. V and J calls and clone size are given by that table; D and trimming were obtained from the DNA. Within this sample are approximately 220,000 clones, with more than 80% of them counted one time only. Around 3% of the sample lies in the top ten.

The cohort was made up of roughly 670 healthy bone marrow donors. At the time of sampling, all cohort members were nominally healthy, though unrecorded immune exposures were likely present. The donor tested CMV seronegative, placing the donor among the roughly 340 seronegative members of the cohort. Each donor provided a peripheral blood sample, and peripheral blood mononuclear cells were used for TCR beta sequencing. The Qiagen DNeasy Blood Extraction Kit was used to extract genomic DNA from the blood cell samples. The sample is drawn from a study of cytomegalovirus exposure and HLA in healthy donors (dated 2017 in TCRdb). Regarding the research as a whole: According to an earlier analysis of around 600 of the donors, roughly 180 million T cells yielded 117 million unique TCR beta sequences and approximately 280 Gb of sequence data. The number of donors typed differed by locus, with roughly 629-640 for A, B, C, DRB1 and DQB1, over 500 for DQA1, 606 for DPA1, and some 450 for DPB1. Besides the first cohort of around 670 subjects, a separate validation cohort made up of about 120 different subjects was used. The genetic ancestry cluster associated with self-reported Caucasian donors included 81% of the roughly 400 genotyped donors. Rather than drawing on any new phenotypic data, the later analysis identified candidate immune exposures from TCR beta sequences and the way those sequences occurred across donors. HLA typing covered class I and class II loci at four-digit resolution. An early release covering more than 500 HLA-typed donors comprised approximately 300 gigabases of sequencing data and 85 million or so unique TCR sequences. Donor age, sex, ethnicity and CMV serostatus were compiled alongside the repertoire data. In an earlier analysis of 550 to 700 of the donors, high-throughput TCR beta sequencing was used to judge whether each TCR beta V gene segment behaved as functional or pseudogenic. The study was designed to test whether signatures of past pathogen exposure could be identified by cataloging public T cell receptors. The T cell repertoires of 700 or so subjects were profiled by immunosequencing and related to cytomegalovirus serostatus. On average, about 200,000 unique TCR beta nucleotide sequences were sequenced per donor among 398 genotyped donors of the cohort, with 15% to 20% of those sequences being non-productive. High-throughput TCR immunosequencing, statistical association of individual TCRs with disease status, and machine learning were combined to predict cytomegalovirus infection status. Every discovery cohort repertoire had been produced on one sequencing platform. About five DR-DQ haplotypes were treated as single units for association and clustering because of strong linkage in the cohort. To study patterns of TCR occurrence, a later analysis re-analyzed previously published TCR beta repertoires from 550 to 800 donors and added high-resolution HLA genotyping. In a later genetic analysis, genome-wide SNP genotypes for about three fifths of the 666 donors were used, and that subset was treated as a discovery cohort.

V gives up 10 bases and J gives up 0 bases, and the segment between their germline ends measures 7 bases. CDR1 and CDR2, looked up from the germline V gene, are WSHSY and SAAADI. The CDR3 starts with the cysteine, ends with the phenylalanine, and has 13 residues. The read is trimmed to its CDR3 DNA, 39 bases read in frame from base 1. The paper as a whole reports these results and caveats: According to a later genetic analysis, donors in an Asian-associated ancestry cluster had fewer N-insertions in productive TCRs than the approximately 610-donor mean. The presence/absence analyses assumed that sequencing depth was roughly uniform across donors, and that assumption may not be true. Immune exposure information for the cohort was limited to CMV serostatus. In a later analysis, TCR association rates were found to vary across HLA loci, with the most associated TCRs seen for DRB1 alleles and the fewest for HLA-C alleles. Several of the top co-occurrence clusters appeared to be linked to parvovirus B19, influenza, CMV and Epstein-Barr virus, according to a later analysis. Most TCR sequences were observed very rarely across donors, whereas some public TCRs were present in many individuals. A further reported finding was that TCR beta sequences accurately predicted the HLA-A and HLA-B alleles for most subjects in the first cohort. This cohort had only TCR beta chains sequenced, and the lack of alpha or paired-chain data limited which features could be detected. Because HLA typing was unavailable for some donors at each locus, only the typed subset was used in association tests. At a false discovery rate of 0.05, a later analysis linked fewer than 20,000 TCR beta sequences to specific HLA alleles. In both the original and validation cohorts, the classifier was reported to diagnose cytomegalovirus status with high specificity and sensitivity. Because counts were too low, under 20 rarely observed V segments, including chromosome 9 orphons, were left out of the earlier analysis of some 600 of the donors. Linkage disequilibrium might explain the correlated functional status among segregating V segments, but an unknown experimental factor could not be ruled out. Broadly in line with IMGT annotations, most TCR beta V segments showed up in productive rearrangements about 87% or about 30% of the time in an earlier analysis of some 590 of the donors. A later analysis found that most CMV-associated TCR beta chains appeared HLA-restricted, with HLA associations seemingly driven largely by CMV exposure. The study gave a list of 150 to 200 TCR beta chains associated with cytomegalovirus. According to the authors, the approach could potentially be generalized to other disease states and immunological phenotypes. Because the 87-base-pair reads could not distinguish some IMGT-functional V segments, including TRBV6-2 and TRBV6-3, those segments were excluded. When HLA alleles, especially DR and DQ, strongly co-occurred, attributing TCR associations to individual alleles was difficult. A later analysis found that HLA-associated TCR beta chains were more clonally expanded and had lower generation probabilities than equally common non-associated chains. A few of the identified cytomegalovirus-associated TCR beta chains were confirmed in vitro to be specific for cytomegalovirus antigens. A cluster of highly shared sequence variants was judged likely to be a technical artifact of the sequencing pipeline. In a later genetic analysis, a missense DCLRE1C variant was associated with V-gene and J-gene trimming of TCR beta chains, and the association was replicated in an independent cohort.

Material for sequencing was PBMCs. The receptor comes from a man under 40 in good health and CMV-seronegative. The chain was built from TRBV10-2 and TRBJ1-6; no D gene call is confident. The nucleotide sequence reads TGCGCCACCCGGGACTCCTATAATTCACCCCTCCACTTT. Translated, this is CATRDSYNSPLHF.